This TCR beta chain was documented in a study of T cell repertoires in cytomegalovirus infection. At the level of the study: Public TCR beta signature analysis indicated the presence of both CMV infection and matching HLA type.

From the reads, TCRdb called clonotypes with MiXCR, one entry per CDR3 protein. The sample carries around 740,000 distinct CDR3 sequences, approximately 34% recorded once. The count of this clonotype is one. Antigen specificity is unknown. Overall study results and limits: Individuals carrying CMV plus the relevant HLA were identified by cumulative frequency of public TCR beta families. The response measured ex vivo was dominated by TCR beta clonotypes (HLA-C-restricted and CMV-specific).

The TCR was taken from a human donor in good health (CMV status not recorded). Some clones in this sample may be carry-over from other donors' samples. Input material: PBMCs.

The CDR3 spells CASSLLTGGTYGYTF. CDR3 DNA: TGCGCCAGCAGCTTGTTGACAGGGGGTACCTATGGCTACACCTTC. V gene TRBV5-1 combines with J gene TRBJ1-2, with 9 positions matching TRBD1. V trimming: 1 base; J trimming: 4 bases; junction bases outside the gene matches: 5. CDR1 and CDR2 from the germline V gene are SGHRS and YFSETQ. The CDR3 consists of 15 residues.